The rows below give T cell receptor beta chains drawn from one sample of a study of blood T cell repertoires in COVID-19. Data came from immunoSEQ multiplex PCR; TCRdb stores just in-frame clones and leaves some out. Of about 83,000 clones listed, about 92% are singletons. Sequencing used peripheral blood. These TCRs come from a woman older than 75 with active or convalescent COVID-19. Each CDR3 is given with its conserved first and last residue. Fields, in order: clone size, D gene, J gene, V gene, CDR3 protein, CDR3 DNA. A D gene is named only where the DNA matches it firmly. Size values are once, few and many counts, or a class for expanded clones, and some rows have none.

clone_size: -; d_call: TRBD2; j_call: TRBJ2-1; v_call: TRBV10-3; cdr3_aa: CAISEGISGGENEQFF; cdr3_nt: TGTGCCATCAGTGAAGGGATTAGCGGGGGGGAAAATGAGCAGTTCTTC
clone_size: -; d_call: -; j_call: TRBJ1-2; v_call: TRBV11-2; cdr3_aa: CASSGEGNGYTF; cdr3_nt: TGTGCCAGCAGCGGGGAGGGAAATGGCTACACCTTC
clone_size: -; d_call: -; j_call: TRBJ1-1; v_call: TRBV18; cdr3_aa: CASSPLETGNTEAFF; cdr3_nt: TGTGCCAGCTCACCACTCGAGACGGGGAACACTGAAGCTTTCTTT
clone_size: -; d_call: -; j_call: TRBJ1-5; v_call: TRBV21-1; cdr3_aa: CASTKQGKGPNQPQHF; cdr3_nt: TGTGCCAGCACGAAACAGGGGAAAGGACCCAATCAGCCCCAGCATTTT
clone_size: once; d_call: -; j_call: TRBJ1-5; v_call: TRBV28; cdr3_aa: CASSFIRSGSNQPQHF; cdr3_nt: TGTGCCAGCAGTTTTATAAGGAGTGGAAGCAATCAGCCCCAGCATTTT
clone_size: once; d_call: TRBD1; j_call: TRBJ2-7; v_call: TRBV5-6; cdr3_aa: CASSLVPGGYEQYF; cdr3_nt: TGTGCCAGCAGCTTGGTACCAGGGGGCTACGAGCAGTACTTC
clone_size: -; d_call: -; j_call: TRBJ2-5; v_call: TRBV30; cdr3_aa: CAWSVRETQYF; cdr3_nt: TGTGCCTGGAGTGTACGGGAGACCCAGTACTTC
clone_size: -; d_call: -; j_call: TRBJ1-6; v_call: TRBV28; cdr3_aa: CASSQGDIGREPLHF; cdr3_nt: TGTGCCAGCAGTCAAGGCGACATTGGGAGAGAACCCCTCCACTTT
clone_size: -; d_call: -; j_call: TRBJ1-5; v_call: TRBV7-2; cdr3_aa: CASSETTVNQPQHF; cdr3_nt: TGTGCCAGCAGCGAAACGACAGTCAATCAGCCCCAGCATTTT
clone_size: -; d_call: TRBD1; j_call: TRBJ2-3; v_call: TRBV5-1; cdr3_aa: CASSEGAPADTQYF; cdr3_nt: TGCGCCAGCAGCGAGGGGGCCCCCGCAGATACGCAGTATTTT
clone_size: -; d_call: -; j_call: TRBJ1-2; v_call: TRBV20-1; cdr3_aa: CRQGSGYTF; cdr3_nt: TGCAGACAGGGAAGTGGCTACACCTTC
clone_size: -; d_call: -; j_call: TRBJ1-2; v_call: TRBV5-1; cdr3_aa: CASSLTGNPLNYGYTF; cdr3_nt: TGCGCCAGCAGCTTAACAGGGAACCCCCTTAACTATGGCTACACCTTC
clone_size: -; d_call: -; j_call: TRBJ2-3; v_call: TRBV19; cdr3_aa: CASSIDLQGGTQYF; cdr3_nt: TGTGCCAGTAGTATCGATCTCCAGGGAGGTACGCAGTATTTT
clone_size: -; d_call: -; j_call: TRBJ1-1; v_call: TRBV28; cdr3_aa: CASSLLGVGGTEAFF; cdr3_nt: TGTGCCAGCAGTTTATTAGGCGTCGGGGGCACTGAAGCTTTCTTT
clone_size: -; d_call: -; j_call: TRBJ2-5; v_call: TRBV6-5; cdr3_aa: CASSYRGTETQYF; cdr3_nt: TGTGCCAGCAGTTACCGGGGTACAGAGACCCAGTACTTC
clone_size: -; d_call: TRBD2; j_call: TRBJ2-3; v_call: TRBV6-6; cdr3_aa: CASMRGGGTDTQYF; cdr3_nt: TGTGCCAGCATGCGGGGGGGTGGCACAGATACGCAGTATTTT
clone_size: -; d_call: TRBD2; j_call: TRBJ2-3; v_call: TRBV5-4; cdr3_aa: CASRLAGGRTDTQYF; cdr3_nt: TGTGCCAGCCGACTAGCGGGGGGTAGGACAGATACGCAGTATTTT
clone_size: -; d_call: -; j_call: TRBJ2-7; v_call: TRBV18; cdr3_aa: CASSPPEGAYEQYF; cdr3_nt: TGTGCCAGCTCACCACCTGAGGGGGCCTACGAGCAGTACTTC
clone_size: -; d_call: -; j_call: TRBJ2-7; v_call: TRBV29-1; cdr3_aa: CSVEDWGTDSSYEQYF; cdr3_nt: TGCAGCGTTGAAGACTGGGGGACGGACAGCTCCTACGAGCAGTACTTC
clone_size: -; d_call: -; j_call: TRBJ2-7; v_call: TRBV12-3/TRBV12-4; cdr3_aa: CASSPGVYEQYF; cdr3_nt: TGTGCCAGCAGTCCAGGGGTGTACGAGCAGTACTTC
clone_size: -; d_call: TRBD2; j_call: TRBJ2-1; v_call: TRBV3-1/TRBV3-2; cdr3_aa: CASSWSGDYNEQFF; cdr3_nt: TGTGCCAGCAGCTGGAGCGGGGACTACAATGAGCAGTTCTTC
clone_size: -; d_call: TRBD1; j_call: TRBJ1-4; v_call: TRBV2; cdr3_aa: CASTSVGTGRRKLFF; cdr3_nt: TGTGCCAGCACTAGCGTAGGGACAGGGCGTCGGAAACTGTTTTTT
clone_size: -; d_call: TRBD1; j_call: TRBJ2-2; v_call: TRBV30; cdr3_aa: CAWSGGTGANTGELFF; cdr3_nt: TGTGCCTGGAGTGGTGGGACAGGGGCGAACACCGGGGAGCTGTTTTTT
clone_size: -; d_call: -; j_call: TRBJ1-5; v_call: TRBV19; cdr3_aa: CASSERGDQPQHF; cdr3_nt: TGTGCCAGTAGTGAGCGTGGAGATCAGCCCCAGCATTTT
clone_size: -; d_call: TRBD2; j_call: TRBJ2-7; v_call: TRBV2; cdr3_aa: CASNRLAGGSKQYF; cdr3_nt: TGTGCCAGCAACCGACTAGCGGGGGGGAGCAAGCAGTACTTC
clone_size: -; d_call: -; j_call: TRBJ1-5; v_call: TRBV30; cdr3_aa: CAWSVGGHQPQHF; cdr3_nt: TGTGCCTGGAGTGTCGGCGGGCATCAGCCCCAGCATTTT
clone_size: -; d_call: -; j_call: TRBJ2-7; v_call: TRBV11-2; cdr3_aa: CASSLDRDEQYF; cdr3_nt: TGTGCCAGCAGCTTAGACAGGGACGAGCAGTACTTC
clone_size: -; d_call: TRBD1; j_call: TRBJ2-3; v_call: TRBV28; cdr3_aa: CASSSGGQGADTQYF; cdr3_nt: TGTGCCAGCAGTTCTGGGGGACAGGGGGCAGATACGCAGTATTTT
clone_size: -; d_call: -; j_call: TRBJ1-3; v_call: TRBV5-6; cdr3_aa: CASSFFAGSGNTIYF; cdr3_nt: TGTGCCAGCAGTTTTTTTGCAGGGTCTGGAAACACCATATATTTT
clone_size: -; d_call: -; j_call: TRBJ2-2; v_call: TRBV12-5; cdr3_aa: CASGLVRTGTSYTGELFF; cdr3_nt: TGTGCTAGTGGTTTGGTACGAACGGGAACCTCTTACACCGGGGAGCTGTTTTTT